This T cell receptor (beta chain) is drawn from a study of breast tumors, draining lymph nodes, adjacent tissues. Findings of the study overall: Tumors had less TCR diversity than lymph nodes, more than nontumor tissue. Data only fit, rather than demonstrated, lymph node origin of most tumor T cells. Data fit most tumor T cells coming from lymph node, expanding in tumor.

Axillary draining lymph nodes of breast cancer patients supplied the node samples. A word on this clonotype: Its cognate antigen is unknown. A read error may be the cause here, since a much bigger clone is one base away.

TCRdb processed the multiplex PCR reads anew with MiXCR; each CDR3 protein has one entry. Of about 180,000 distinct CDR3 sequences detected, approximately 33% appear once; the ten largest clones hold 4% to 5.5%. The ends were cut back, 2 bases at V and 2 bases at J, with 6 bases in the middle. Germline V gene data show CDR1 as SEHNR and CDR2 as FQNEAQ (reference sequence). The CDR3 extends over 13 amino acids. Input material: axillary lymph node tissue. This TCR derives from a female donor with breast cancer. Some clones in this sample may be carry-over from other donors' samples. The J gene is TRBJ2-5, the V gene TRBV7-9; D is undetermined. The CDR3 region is CASSLNPQETQYF. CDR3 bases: TGTGCCAGCAGCTTAAACCCACAAGAGACCCAGTACTTC.